This T cell receptor (beta chain) was sequenced in a study of blood T cell repertoires in COVID-19. Study overall: Acute-phase and convalescent COVID-19 samples originated in the United States, Italy and Spain. From T cells, B-cell-depleted T cells, or PBMCs came the material, which was cDNA or gDNA.

Looked up from germline, CDR1 is LGHDT and CDR2 is YNNKEL (reference sequence). This CDR3 spans 15 amino acids. V shed 1 base and J shed 6 bases, with 12 bases lying between them. TCRdb keeps only in-frame clones here, not all; method: immunoSEQ multiplex PCR. The sample holds more than 90,000 clones; roughly 83% are singletons and the top ten take approximately 0.76%. Material: peripheral blood. The chain carries TRBV3-1 (or the pseudogene TRBV3-2) and TRBJ2-2; TRBD1 might be the D (7 bases). The receptor was isolated from a woman in her seventies with acute or convalescent COVID-19. CDR3 sequence (DNA): TGTGCCAGCAGCCAAGGTGACAGGGAGGCCGGGGAGCTGTTTTTT. Translated, it gives CASSQGDREAGELFF.